This TCR beta chain comes out of a study of cytomegalovirus exposure and HLA in healthy donors. Points from the study as a whole: A later analysis showed TCR association rates differing by HLA locus, peaking at DRB1 and lowest at HLA-C. CMV serostatus was the sole immune exposure data available.

With respect to this clone: What it binds is not known.

There are 14 residues in the CDR3. V lost 5 bases and J lost 8; bases outside the gene matches: 7. Germline V gene sequence: CDR1 SGHRS, CDR2 YFSETQ. PCR amplification relied on 60 Vbeta primers (plus 13 Jbeta primers). Clones were sequenced by immunoSEQ multiplex PCR, and TCRdb holds only the in-frame ones, with some missing. The table records roughly 180,000 clones, approximately 77% of them present only once. This sequence originates from a male donor in good health and CMV-seronegative. V is TRBV5-1 and J is TRBJ1-4; 9 positions agree with TRBD1. The sequenced sample was PBMCs. This CDR3 is CASRPGTGSEKLFF. The DNA of the CDR3 is TGCGCCAGCAGGCCCGGGACAGGGTCAGAAAAACTGTTTTTT.